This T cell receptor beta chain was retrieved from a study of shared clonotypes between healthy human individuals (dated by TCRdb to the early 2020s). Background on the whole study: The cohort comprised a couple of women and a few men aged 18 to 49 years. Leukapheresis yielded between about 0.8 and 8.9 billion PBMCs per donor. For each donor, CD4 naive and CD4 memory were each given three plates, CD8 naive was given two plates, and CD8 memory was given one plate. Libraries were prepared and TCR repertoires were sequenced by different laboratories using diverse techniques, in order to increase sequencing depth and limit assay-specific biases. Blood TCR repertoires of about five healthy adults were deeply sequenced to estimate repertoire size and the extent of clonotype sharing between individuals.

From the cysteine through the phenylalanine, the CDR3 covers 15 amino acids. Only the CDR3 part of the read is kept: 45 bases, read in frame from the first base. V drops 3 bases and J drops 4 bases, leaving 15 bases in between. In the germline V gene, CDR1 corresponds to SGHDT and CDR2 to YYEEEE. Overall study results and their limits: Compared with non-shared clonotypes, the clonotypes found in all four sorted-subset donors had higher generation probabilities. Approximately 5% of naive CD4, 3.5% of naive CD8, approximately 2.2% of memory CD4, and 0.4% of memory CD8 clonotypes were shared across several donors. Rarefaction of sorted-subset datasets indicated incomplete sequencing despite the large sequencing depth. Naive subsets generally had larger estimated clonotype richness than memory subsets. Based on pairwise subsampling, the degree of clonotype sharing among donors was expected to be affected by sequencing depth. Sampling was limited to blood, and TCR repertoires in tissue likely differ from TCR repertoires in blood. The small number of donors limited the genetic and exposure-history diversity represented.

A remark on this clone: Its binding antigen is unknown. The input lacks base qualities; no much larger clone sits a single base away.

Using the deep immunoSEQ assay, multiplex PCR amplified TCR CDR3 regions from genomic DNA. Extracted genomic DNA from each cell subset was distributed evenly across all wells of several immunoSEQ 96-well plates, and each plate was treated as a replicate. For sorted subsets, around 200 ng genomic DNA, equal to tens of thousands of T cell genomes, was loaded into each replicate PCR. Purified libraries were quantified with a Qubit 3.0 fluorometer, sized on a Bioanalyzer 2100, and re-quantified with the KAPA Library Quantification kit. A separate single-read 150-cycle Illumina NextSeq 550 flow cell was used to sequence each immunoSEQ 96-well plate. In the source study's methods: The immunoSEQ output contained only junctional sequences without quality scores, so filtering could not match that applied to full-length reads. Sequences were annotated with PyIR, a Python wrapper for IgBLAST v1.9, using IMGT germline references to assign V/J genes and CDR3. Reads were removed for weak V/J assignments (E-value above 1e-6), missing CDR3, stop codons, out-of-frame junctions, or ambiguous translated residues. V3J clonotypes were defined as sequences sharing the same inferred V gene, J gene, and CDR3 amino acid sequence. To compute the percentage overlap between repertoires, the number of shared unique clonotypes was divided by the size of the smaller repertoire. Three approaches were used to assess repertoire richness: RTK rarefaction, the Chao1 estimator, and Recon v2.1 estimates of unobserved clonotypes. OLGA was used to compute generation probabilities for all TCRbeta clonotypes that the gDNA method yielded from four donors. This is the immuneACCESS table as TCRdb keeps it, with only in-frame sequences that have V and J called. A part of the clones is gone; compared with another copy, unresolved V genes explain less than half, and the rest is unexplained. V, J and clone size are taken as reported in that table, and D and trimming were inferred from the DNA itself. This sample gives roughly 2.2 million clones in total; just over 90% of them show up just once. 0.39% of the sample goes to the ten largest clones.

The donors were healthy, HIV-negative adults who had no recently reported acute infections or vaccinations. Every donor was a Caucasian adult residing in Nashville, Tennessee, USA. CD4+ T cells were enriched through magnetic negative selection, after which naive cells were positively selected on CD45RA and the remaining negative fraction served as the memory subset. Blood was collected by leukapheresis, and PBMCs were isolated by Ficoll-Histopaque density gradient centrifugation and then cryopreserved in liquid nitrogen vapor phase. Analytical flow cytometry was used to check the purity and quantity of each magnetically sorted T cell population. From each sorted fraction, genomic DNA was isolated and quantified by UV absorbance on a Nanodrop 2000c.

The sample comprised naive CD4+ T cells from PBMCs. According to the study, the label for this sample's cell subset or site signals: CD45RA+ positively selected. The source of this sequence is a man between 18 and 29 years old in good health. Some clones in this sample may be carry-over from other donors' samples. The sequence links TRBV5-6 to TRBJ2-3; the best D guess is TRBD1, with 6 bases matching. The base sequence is TGTGCCAGCAGCTCTACCGGACAGAGGTCAGATACGCAGTATTTT. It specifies CASSSTGQRSDTQYF.